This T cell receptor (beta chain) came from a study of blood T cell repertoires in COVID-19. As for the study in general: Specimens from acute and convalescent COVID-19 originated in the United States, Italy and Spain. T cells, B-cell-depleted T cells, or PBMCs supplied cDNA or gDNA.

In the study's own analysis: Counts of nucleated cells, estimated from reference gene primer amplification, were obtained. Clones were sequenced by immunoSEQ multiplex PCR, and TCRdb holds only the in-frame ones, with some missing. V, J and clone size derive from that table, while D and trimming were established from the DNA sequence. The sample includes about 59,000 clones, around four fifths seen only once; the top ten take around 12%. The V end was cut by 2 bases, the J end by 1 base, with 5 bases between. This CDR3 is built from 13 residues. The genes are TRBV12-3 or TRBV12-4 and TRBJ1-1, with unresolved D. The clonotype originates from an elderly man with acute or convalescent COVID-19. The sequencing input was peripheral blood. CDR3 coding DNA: TGTGCCAGCAGTTTATACAGGAACACTGAAGCTTTCTTT. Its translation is CASSLYRNTEAFF.